Listed here is a single T cell receptor (beta chain). Its antigen is currently unknown. Germline lookup yields CDR1 SGHVS and CDR2 FQNEAQ. V lost 2 bases and J lost 2, with 7 bases in between. The CDR3 has 14 residues. This record comes from a study of cytotoxic CD8 clonotypes in ibrutinib-treated CLL. The wider study: Of the patients, about a dozen were relapsed/refractory, over 14 treatment-naive and around 17 IGHV unmutated.

Clones were read by immunoSEQ multiplex PCR, and TCRdb kept only the in-frame ones, dropping some. The profile shows over 200,000 clones, just under 80% of them singletons. Notes on the study in general: The clonality went up when patients responded to ibrutinib and dropped back toward baseline at progression. The study found public clonotypes uncommon, contracting or stable on treatment.

The source material was PBMCs, sampled after 12 months of ibrutinib treatment. This clonotype was obtained from a human donor with chronic lymphocytic leukemia. The rearrangement links TRBV7-8 to TRBJ1-5; D gene ambiguous. The CDR3 protein is CASSLREGNQPQHF. The DNA for the CDR3 is TGTGCCAGCAGCTTACGGGAGGGCAATCAGCCCCAGCATTTT.